This T cell receptor (beta chain) comes out of a study of shared clonotypes between healthy human individuals. Regarding this clone: The target antigen is unknown.

Trimming removed 6 bases at V and 0 bases at J, with 9 bases between. The CDR3 spans 14 residues. Germline CDR1 and CDR2: MNHEY and SMNVEV (reference sequence). Study-level points and caveats: For naive CD4 cells, 4.5% to 6.5% of clonotypes were shared across a handful of donors.

The authors divided CD4+ cells into CD45RA+ naive and CD45RA-negative memory subsets. Generated by immunoSEQ multiplex PCR, the TCRdb table keeps only in-frame clones and is missing some. This sample has some 2.3 million clones; 85% to 95% occur once, and the top ten carry 0.39%. The chain is built from TRBV27 and TRBJ2-1; the D gene is possibly TRBD1 (6 bases). The origin of this receptor is a man between 18 and 35 years old in good health. Some clones in this sample may be carry-over from other donors' samples. The sequencing sample was made of naive CD4+ T cells from PBMCs. Subset reported: CD45RA+ positively selected. The CDR3 region is CASRGATSYNEQFF. The DNA of the CDR3 is TGTGCCAGCAGGGGGGCGACCTCCTACAATGAGCAGTTCTTC.